This T cell receptor (beta chain) emerged from a study of shared clonotypes between healthy human individuals. The V end lost 6 bases, the J end lost 1 base, and 12 bases lay between the germline ends. Germline V CDR1 and CDR2: ENHRY, SYGVKD. The CDR3 runs 15 residues. Clones were read by immunoSEQ multiplex PCR, and TCRdb kept only the in-frame ones, dropping some. This sample has some 240,000 clones; 60% to 70% occur once, and the top ten carry 11%. This sequence joins TRBV10-3 and TRBJ2-2; tentatively, D is TRBD1 (7 bases). The sample consisted of memory CD4+ T cells sorted from blood. The subset denotes: CD45RA-negative fraction. The sequence came from a man under 40 in good health. The CDR3 is CAIRGRGENTGELFF. DNA for the CDR3: TGTGCCATCAGAGGCAGGGGGGAGAACACCGGGGAGCTGTTTTTT.